This T cell receptor (beta chain) derives from a study of blood T cell repertoires in COVID-19. Study overall: Italy, Spain and the United States were the sources of the convalescent and acute COVID-19 samples. Sources were T cells, B-cell-depleted T cells, or PBMCs; the material itself was cDNA or gDNA.

This clone appeared a single time. Clones were read by immunoSEQ multiplex PCR, and TCRdb kept only the in-frame ones, dropping some. The table includes 280,000 or so clones, 90% detected once. Germline assignment: CDR1 MNHEY and CDR2 SVGEGT. There are 14 residues in the CDR3. The ends lost 2 bases at V and 2 bases at J; junction bases unmatched: 2. The clonotype was recovered from a woman aged 18-35 years with acute COVID-19. The chain links TRBV6-2 or TRBV6-3 to TRBJ1-2, with TRBD1 matching over 7 bases. Sequenced: PBMCs or T cells enriched from blood (not recorded which). This chain's CDR3 is CASSYLTGNYGYTF. The CDR3 bases are TGTGCCAGCAGTTACCTGACAGGGAACTATGGCTACACCTTC.